Shown below are 18 T cell receptor beta chains from a single sample sequenced in a study of Graves' ophthalmopathy and Graves' hyperthyroidism. RNA transcripts yielded amplified TCR beta CDR3 regions. HTBI primers were employed in first-round RT-PCR, then a second-round multiplex PCR followed. From the multiplex PCR reads, TCRdb called clonotypes with MiXCR, one entry per CDR3 protein. The sample has hundreds of thousands of distinct CDR3 sequences, around a fifth seen once; the top ten hold approximately 6.9%. Sequenced: peripheral blood. Receptor source: a woman under 30 with stable Graves' hyperthyroidism. Some clones in this sample may be carry-over from other donors' samples.

This sequence joins TRBV4-3 and TRBJ2-7, with a possible D match to TRBD1 (5 bases). Germline V gives CDR1 LGHNA, CDR2 YSLEER. The CDR3 is 15 amino acids. Trimming took off 0 bases at V and 0 bases at J, with 9 bases between the two ends. CDR3 DNA: TGCGCCAGCAGCCAAGAGGACATCAGCTCCTACGAGCAGTACTTC. Its translation is CASSQEDISSYEQYF.

The chain carries TRBV19 and TRBJ1-1, with TRBD1 identical over 10 bases. The V and J ends lost 6 bases and 1 base, in that order; junction bases with no gene match: 14. Germline V gives CDR1 LNHDA, CDR2 SQIVND (reference sequence). The CDR3 is 18 residues long. The CDR3 DNA follows: TGTGCCAGTAGAACGATCCGGGACAGGGGTGGAAAGAACACTGAAGCTTTCTTT. It translates to CASRTIRDRGGKNTEAFF.

Many counts were recorded for this clonotype. V and J are TRBV20-1 and TRBJ2-7; 7 nucleotides line up with TRBD2. Germline CDR1 reads DFQATT; CDR2 reads SNEGSKA (reference sequence). This CDR3 region has 17 residues. The J segment lost 0 bases and the V segment lost 0 bases, leaving 11 bases of the junction unmatched. The CDR3 DNA reads TGCAGTGCTAGAGATCATGGGTCTAGCGGATACTCCTACGAGCAGTACTTC. Translated, it gives CSARDHGSSGYSYEQYF.

This clonotype was picked up many times. This chain uses TRBV27 with TRBJ2-7; TRBD1 matches 11 bases. The CDR3 contains 14 residues. Germline values: CDR1 MNHEY, CDR2 SMNVEV (reference sequence). J lost 7 bases, V lost 6 bases, and 8 bases had no gene match. The CDR3 DNA is TGTGCCAGCAGCGTGGACAGGGGGCGCCGGGAGCAGTACTTC. Its translation: CASSVDRGRREQYF.

This clonotype was seen at least ten times. This chain joins TRBV12-3 or TRBV12-4 and TRBJ1-5; TRBD1 is a possible D gene (6 bases). Trimming pared 6 bases from V and 2 bases from J, leaving 17 bases between. The CDR3 is made up of 16 amino acids. The CDR3 nucleotides are TGTGCCAGCAGCCGAGGGGGGGCGCCCGGCAATCAGCCCCAGCATTTT. Translated: CASSRGGAPGNQPQHF.

J is TRBJ2-7 and V is TRBV30; unclear D gene. This CDR3 has 12 residues. Trimming pared 7 bases from V and 2 bases from J, leaving 12 bases between. Germline CDR1 GTSNPN, CDR2 SVGIG (reference sequence). CDR3 coding DNA: TGTGCCTCTGCCATGGGTCCCTACGAGCAGTACTTC. It is translated as CASAMGPYEQYF.

This clonotype was counted once. The rearrangement joins TRBV5-6 to TRBJ2-7; 7 bases are shared with TRBD2. The CDR3 covers 16 residues. Germline lookup yields CDR1 SGHDT and CDR2 YYEEEE. V gave up 4 bases and J gave up 0 bases; unmatched junction bases: 10. In DNA, the CDR3 is TGTGCCAGCAGCCCGATGACCAGCGGGAACTCCTACGAGCAGTACGTC. It encodes CASSPMTSGNSYEQYV.

The V call is TRBV27, the J call TRBJ2-7, with D unclear. The germline V gene has CDR1 MNHEY and CDR2 SMNVEV (reference sequence). V lost 8 bases and J 3 bases, leaving 5 bases between the germline ends. The CDR3 contains 10 residues. The CDR3 nucleotides are TGTGCCAGCCAGGTCTACGAGCAGTACTTC. Its protein product is CASQVYEQYF.

This clonotype was seen ten or more times. The genes are TRBV2 and TRBJ1-5, with D maybe TRBD1 (6 bases). The CDR3 loop spans 15 amino acids. Trimming removed 1 base at V and 9 bases at J, with 16 bases between. Germline V gene sequence: CDR1 SNHLY, CDR2 FYNNEI. CDR3 bases: TGTGCCAGCAGTGAAGGGTCAGGGGTTGAGGGGCCCCAGCATTTT. Translation: CASSEGSGVEGPQHF.

This clonotype was found many times. V and J are TRBV4-1 and TRBJ2-7, with TRBD2 as a possible D gene (5 bases). Germline CDR1 MGHRA, CDR2 YSYEKL. Between the trimmed V and J ends, which lost 4 bases and 2 bases, there was a span of 9 bases. This CDR3 contains 13 residues. The CDR3 loop is CASSRGLTYEQYF. The CDR3 bases are TGCGCCAGCAGCCGAGGACTTACCTACGAGCAGTACTTC.

This clonotype was seen ten or more times. The chain links TRBV28 to TRBJ2-5; possible D gene TRBD2, 5 bases. The CDR3 has 13 amino acids. V gave up 6 bases and J gave up 5 bases, with 13 bases separating them. The germline V gene encodes CDR1 MDHEN and CDR2 SYDVKM. CDR3 residues: CASSRSGAETQYF. The CDR3 DNA is TGTGCCAGCAGCCGCAGCGGAGCCGAGACCCAGTACTTC.

This chain connects TRBV2 to TRBJ2-5; D is uncertain. Germline V lookup: CDR1 SNHLY, CDR2 FYNNEI. CDR3 length: 14 amino acids. V lost 5 bases and J lost 2, with 12 bases in between. DNA of the CDR3: TGTGCCAGCAGTACCGACTTTCTACAAGAGACCCAGTACTTC. It is translated as CASSTDFLQETQYF.

This clonotype was found many times. The chain couples TRBV28 to TRBJ2-7, with D tentatively TRBD1 (6 bases). CDR3 length equals 15 residues. The germline CDR1 and CDR2 sequences are MDHEN and SYDVKM. Trimming removed 1 base at V and 2 bases at J, with 12 bases between. This CDR3 reads CASSLYDGTPYEQYF. The DNA of the CDR3 is TGTGCCAGCAGTTTATATGATGGGACACCCTACGAGCAGTACTTC.

This clonotype was counted many times. This chain uses TRBV12-3 or TRBV12-4 with TRBJ1-1; D is perhaps TRBD1 (6 bases). This CDR3 has 12 residues. Trimming cost V 8 bases and J 3 bases, with 10 bases left between them. Here the CDR3 reads CASGGGDTEAFF. The DNA for the CDR3 is TGTGCCAGCGGAGGGGGAGACACTGAAGCTTTCTTT.

The table lists this clonotype with a few counts. The DNA for the CDR3 is TGTGCCAGTAGTGCTACCGGGACCTCTAGTGCTATCTATGGCTACACCTTC. Translating gives CASSATGTSSAIYGYTF. The chain combines TRBV19 with TRBJ1-2; D is possibly TRBD1 (5 bases). V was cut by 5 bases and J by 4 bases, with 23 bases left in between. CDR1 and CDR2 (germline): LNHDA, SQIVND (reference sequence). The CDR3 is 17 residues long.

This sequence joins TRBV7-2 and TRBJ2-5, with 12 bases fitting TRBD1. Germline CDR1 SGHTA, CDR2 FQGNSA. Trimming cost V 6 bases and J 7 bases; bases outside gene matches: 9. This CDR3 has 15 amino acids. The CDR3 sequence is CASRWGTGGVGTQYF. In DNA, the CDR3 is TGTGCCAGCAGATGGGGGACAGGGGGCGTGGGGACCCAGTACTTC.

The chain links TRBV9 to TRBJ2-5, with a weak D call TRBD1 (5 bases). Trimming took off 0 bases at V and 4 bases at J, with 13 bases between the two ends. The length of the CDR3 is 15 residues. Per germline, CDR1 SGDLS and CDR2 YYNGEE. The CDR3 protein is CASSVATEQGETQYF. For the CDR3, the DNA is TGTGCCAGCAGCGTAGCCACGGAGCAGGGAGAGACCCAGTACTTC.

This chain joins TRBV10-1 and TRBJ1-6, with D possibly being TRBD1 (5 bases). CDR3 length: 13 residues. V was cut by 5 bases and J by 6 bases, with 8 bases left in between. CDR1 is WNHNN and CDR2 is SYGVQD in the germline V gene (reference sequence). DNA of the CDR3: TGCGCCAGCAGTAAGGGACGTAATTCACCCCTCCACTTT. Its protein is CASSKGRNSPLHF.